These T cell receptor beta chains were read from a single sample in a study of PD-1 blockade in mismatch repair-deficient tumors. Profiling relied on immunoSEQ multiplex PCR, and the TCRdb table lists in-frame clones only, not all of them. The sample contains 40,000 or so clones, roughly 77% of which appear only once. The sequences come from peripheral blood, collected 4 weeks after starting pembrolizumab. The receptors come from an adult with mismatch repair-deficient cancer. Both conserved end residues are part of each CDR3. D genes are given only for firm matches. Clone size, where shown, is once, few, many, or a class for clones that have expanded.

CDR3: CASSLGMGPETQYF
DNA: TGTGCCAGCAGCTTAGGCATGGGGCCAGAGACCCAGTACTTC
J: TRBJ2-5
V: TRBV11-3
size: few
D: .

CDR3: CASSYSGNYEQYF
DNA: TGTGCCAGCAGTTACTCGGGTAATTACGAGCAGTACTTC
J: TRBJ2-7
V: TRBV6-5
size: .
D: .

CDR3: CASSRPGQGREQYF
DNA: TGTGCCAGCAGTCGTCCGGGACAGGGGAGGGAGCAGTACTTC
J: TRBJ2-7
V: TRBV28
size: .
D: TRBD1

CDR3: CASSLTGGIYEQYF
DNA: TGTGCCAGTAGTCTGACGGGAGGCATCTACGAGCAGTACTTC
J: TRBJ2-7
V: TRBV19
size: .
D: TRBD2

CDR3: CASSRWGDYEQYF
DNA: TGTGCCAGTAGCCGCTGGGGGGACTACGAGCAGTACTTC
J: TRBJ2-7
V: TRBV19
size: few
D: .

CDR3: CASSLNSGSTYEQYF
DNA: TGCGCCAGCAGCTTGAACAGCGGGAGTACATACGAGCAGTACTTC
J: TRBJ2-7
V: TRBV5-1
size: .
D: TRBD2

CDR3: CASSRGQGQETQYF
DNA: TGTGCCAGCAGTCGAGGACAGGGGCAAGAGACCCAGTACTTC
J: TRBJ2-5
V: TRBV28
size: .
D: TRBD1

CDR3: CSVVFSGRADYEQYF
DNA: TGCAGCGTCGTTTTTAGCGGGAGGGCCGACTACGAGCAGTACTTC
J: TRBJ2-7
V: TRBV29-1
size: .
D: TRBD2

CDR3: CSAGQTYEQYF
DNA: TGCAGTGCTGGCCAGACCTACGAGCAGTACTTC
J: TRBJ2-7
V: TRBV20-1
size: once
D: .

CDR3: CASSAPGTALGNTEAFF
DNA: TGTGCCAGCAGTGCCCCCGGCACAGCCCTCGGGAACACTGAAGCTTTCTTT
J: TRBJ1-1
V: TRBV6-1
size: .
D: .

CDR3: CASSAAGSKNIQYF
DNA: TGTGCCAGCAGTGCGGCAGGCTCCAAAAACATTCAGTACTTC
J: TRBJ2-4
V: TRBV25-1
size: once
D: .

CDR3: CASSLGQGNEKLFF
DNA: TGCGCCAGCAGCTTGGGACAGGGGAATGAAAAACTGTTTTTT
J: TRBJ1-4
V: TRBV5-1
size: .
D: TRBD1

CDR3: CASSQTRTEAFF
DNA: TGTGCCAGCAGCCAGACAAGGACAGAAGCTTTCTTT
J: TRBJ1-1
V: TRBV6-6
size: .
D: .

CDR3: CASSIGLDRSNQPQHF
DNA: TGTGCCAGTAGTATTGGGTTGGACCGCAGCAATCAGCCCCAGCATTTT
J: TRBJ1-5
V: TRBV19
size: .
D: .

CDR3: CASGRGAGGNEQFF
DNA: TGTGCTAGTGGTCGGGGGGCCGGAGGCAATGAGCAGTTCTTC
J: TRBJ2-1
V: TRBV12-5
size: .
D: .

CDR3: CASSPGQGGQPQHF
DNA: TGTGCCAGCAGCCCCGGACAGGGCGGGCAGCCCCAGCATTTT
J: TRBJ1-5
V: TRBV6-6
size: .
D: TRBD1

CDR3: CACNAGATNEKLFF
DNA: TGTGCCTGCAACGCGGGGGCAACTAATGAAAAACTGTTTTTT
J: TRBJ1-4
V: TRBV30
size: .
D: .

CDR3: CATSGDRGRETQYF
DNA: TGTGCCACCAGCGGCGACAGGGGGCGGGAGACCCAGTACTTC
J: TRBJ2-5
V: TRBV15
size: .
D: TRBD1

CDR3: CARSWAPRGRGETQYF
DNA: TGTGCCAGAAGCTGGGCCCCGCGGGGGAGGGGAGAGACCCAGTACTTC
J: TRBJ2-5
V: TRBV5-3
size: .
D: TRBD2

CDR3: CASRSAANTEAFF
DNA: TGTGCCAGCAGGTCAGCTGCGAACACTGAAGCTTTCTTT
J: TRBJ1-1
V: TRBV7-8
size: .
D: .